This T cell receptor (beta chain) was identified during a study of spatial heterogeneity in lung cancer. This clonotype was counted a few times. The time point here: sample taken at primary tumor resection. Researchers sequenced whole RNA taken from tumor, nontumor lung or frozen PBMC without sorting. This CDR3 contains 16 residues. J gave up 4 bases and V 3 bases, and 10 bases lay outside the gene matches. Per the germline V gene, CDR1 is SGHRS and CDR2 is YFSETQ. A unique molecular identifier was carried by every single TCR cDNA molecule. Each CDR3 protein gets one entry after TCRdb re-called the 5' RACE reads with MiXCR. The sample contains tens of thousands of distinct CDR3 sequences, 7.5% to 10% of which appear only once.

This sequence was found in a male donor with early-stage non-small cell lung cancer. The specimen was PBMCs, collected at surgery. This chain joins TRBV5-1 and TRBJ2-5; TRBD1 matches 9 bases. CDR3 amino acids: CASSWNTGGAGETQYF. DNA for the CDR3: TGCGCCAGCAGCTGGAACACAGGGGGCGCCGGAGAGACCCAGTACTTC.